The 6 T cell receptor beta chains in this list originate from one sample, sequenced in a study of cytomegalovirus exposure and HLA in healthy donors. The primer mix had 60 Vbeta and 13 Jbeta primers. Profiling relied on immunoSEQ multiplex PCR, and the TCRdb table lists in-frame clones only, not all of them. In the table there are fewer than 85,000 clones, more than 70% of which are singletons. Material for sequencing was PBMCs. The receptors here all came from a woman aged 40-49 years in good health and CMV-seropositive.

The gene calls are TRBV7-3 and TRBJ2-3, with 7 bases that match TRBD1. The CDR3 is 15 amino acids. Germline assignment: CDR1 SGHTA and CDR2 FQGTGA. The ends lost 5 bases at V and 0 bases at J; junction bases unmatched: 5. The CDR3 DNA sequence: TGTGCCAGCAGCCTTGACAGGGCTAGCACAGATACGCAGTATTTT. Residues: CASSLDRASTDTQYF.

There are a few counts of this clone. The gene calls are TRBV6-6 and TRBJ1-6; 7 bases are a match to TRBD1. Germline V gives CDR1 MNHNY, CDR2 SVGAGI (reference sequence). The V segment lost 6 bases and the J segment 7 bases; nucleotides outside the gene matches: 6. This CDR3 contains 14 residues. The CDR3 bases are TGTGCCAGCAGGGAGAAACAGGGGAATTCACCCCTCCACTTT. It encodes CASREKQGNSPLHF.

The V and J genes are TRBV2 and TRBJ1-1; D is unclear. The CDR3 covers 13 residues. Germline CDR1 SNHLY, CDR2 FYNNEI. The V end lost 5 bases, the J end lost 3 bases, and 10 bases lay between the germline ends. The DNA for the CDR3 is TGTGCCAGCAGTTATTCAGAATACACTGAAGCTTTCTTT. This gives the protein CASSYSEYTEAFF.

The chain combines TRBV5-1 with TRBJ2-1; TRBD2 matches 10 bases. The CDR3 consists of 18 residues. Losses at the gene ends were 1 base for V and 1 base for J; bases not matched to a gene: 8. Germline V gene data show CDR1 as SGHRS and CDR2 as YFSETQ. This chain's CDR3 is CASSLLASGGLSYNEQFF. The CDR3 nucleotides are TGCGCCAGCAGCTTGTTGGCTAGCGGGGGTCTGTCCTACAATGAGCAGTTCTTC.

The rearrangement joins TRBV7-2 to TRBJ2-5; 13 positions match TRBD2. The J segment lost 7 bases and the V segment lost 5 bases, leaving 7 bases of the junction unmatched. The CDR3 has 15 residues. CDR1 is SGHTA and CDR2 is FQGNSA in the germline V gene. CDR3 nucleotides: TGTGCCAGCAGCAGTCGGACTAGCGGGGGTGGGACCCAGTACTTC. Protein sequence: CASSSRTSGGGTQYF.

A few counts support this clone. The rearrangement uses TRBV5-6 and TRBJ2-1; TRBD2 matches 9 bases. V trimming: 4 bases; J trimming: 1 base; junction bases outside the gene matches: 9. Germline V gives CDR1 SGHDT, CDR2 YYEEEE. The CDR3 covers 17 residues. The CDR3 DNA follows: TGTGCCAGCAGCCCGGGCTTCGGACTAGCGTCCTACAATGAGCAGTTCTTC. Amino acid sequence: CASSPGFGLASYNEQFF.